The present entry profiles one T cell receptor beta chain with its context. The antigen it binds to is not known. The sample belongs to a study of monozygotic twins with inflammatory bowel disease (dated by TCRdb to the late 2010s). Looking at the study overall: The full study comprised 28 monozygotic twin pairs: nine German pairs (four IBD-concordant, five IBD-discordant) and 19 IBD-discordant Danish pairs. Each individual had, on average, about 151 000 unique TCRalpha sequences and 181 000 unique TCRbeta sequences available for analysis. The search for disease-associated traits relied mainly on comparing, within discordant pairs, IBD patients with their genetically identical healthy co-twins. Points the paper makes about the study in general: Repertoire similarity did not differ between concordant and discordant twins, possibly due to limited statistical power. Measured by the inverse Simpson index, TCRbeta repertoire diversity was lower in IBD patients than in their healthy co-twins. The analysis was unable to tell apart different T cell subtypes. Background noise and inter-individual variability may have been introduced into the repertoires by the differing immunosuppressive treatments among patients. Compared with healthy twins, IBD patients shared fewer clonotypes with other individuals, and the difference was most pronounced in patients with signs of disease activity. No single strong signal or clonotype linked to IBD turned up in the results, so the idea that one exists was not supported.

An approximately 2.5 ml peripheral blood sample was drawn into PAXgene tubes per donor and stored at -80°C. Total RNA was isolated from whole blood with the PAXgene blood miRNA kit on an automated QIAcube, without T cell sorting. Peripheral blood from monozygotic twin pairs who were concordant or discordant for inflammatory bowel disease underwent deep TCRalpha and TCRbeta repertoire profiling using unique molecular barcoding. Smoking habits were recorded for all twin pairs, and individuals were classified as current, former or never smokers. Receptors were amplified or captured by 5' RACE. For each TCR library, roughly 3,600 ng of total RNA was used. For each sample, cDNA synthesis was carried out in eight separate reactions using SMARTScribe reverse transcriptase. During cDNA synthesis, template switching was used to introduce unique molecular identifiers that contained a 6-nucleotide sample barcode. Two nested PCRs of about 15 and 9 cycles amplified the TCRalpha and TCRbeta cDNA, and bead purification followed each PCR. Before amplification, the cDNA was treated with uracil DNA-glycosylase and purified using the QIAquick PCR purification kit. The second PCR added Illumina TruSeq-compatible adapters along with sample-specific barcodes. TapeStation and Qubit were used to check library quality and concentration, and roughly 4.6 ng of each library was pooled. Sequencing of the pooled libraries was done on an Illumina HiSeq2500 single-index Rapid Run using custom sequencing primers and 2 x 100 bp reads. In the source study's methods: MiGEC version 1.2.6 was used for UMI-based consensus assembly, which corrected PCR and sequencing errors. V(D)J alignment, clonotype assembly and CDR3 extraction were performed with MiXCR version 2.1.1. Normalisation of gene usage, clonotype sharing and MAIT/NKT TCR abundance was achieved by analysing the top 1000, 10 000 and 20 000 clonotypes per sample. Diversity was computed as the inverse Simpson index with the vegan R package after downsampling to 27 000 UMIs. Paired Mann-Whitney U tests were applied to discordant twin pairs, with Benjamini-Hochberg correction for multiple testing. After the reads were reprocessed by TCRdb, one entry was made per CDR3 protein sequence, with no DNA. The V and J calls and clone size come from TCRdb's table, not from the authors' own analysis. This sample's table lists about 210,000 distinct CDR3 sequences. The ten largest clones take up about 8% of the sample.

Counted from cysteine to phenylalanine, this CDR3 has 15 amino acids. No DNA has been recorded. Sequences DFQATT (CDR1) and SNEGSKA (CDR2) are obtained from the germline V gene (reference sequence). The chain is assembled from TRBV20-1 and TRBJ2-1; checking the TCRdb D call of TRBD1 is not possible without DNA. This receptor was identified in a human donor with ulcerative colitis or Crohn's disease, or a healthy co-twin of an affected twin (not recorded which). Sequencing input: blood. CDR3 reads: CSASRTGGSYNEQFF.